These 13 T cell receptor beta chains originate from one sample sequenced in a study of blood T cell repertoires in COVID-19. This table comes from immunoSEQ multiplex PCR, and its TCRdb copy is limited to in-frame clones, with some not included. Here the sample spans about 270,000 clones, 81% being singletons. The sequenced sample was peripheral blood. The receptors shown here come from a woman aged 60-75 years with active or convalescent COVID-19.

The genes are TRBV6-1 and TRBJ2-1; 8 bases fit TRBD1. Germline V gene sequence: CDR1 MNHNS, CDR2 SASEGT. V shed 3 bases, J shed 4 bases, and the junction held 5 bases outside the gene matches. This CDR3 contains 15 residues. The CDR3 region has the DNA TGTGCCAGCAGTGAGGGACAGGCACTATACAATGAGCAGTTCTTC. It yields the protein CASSEGQALYNEQFF.

V gene TRBV5-1 combines with J gene TRBJ2-5; 10 bases are a match to TRBD2. The CDR3 runs 18 residues. Germline CDR1 reads SGHRS; CDR2 reads YFSETQ. Trimming at V came to 2 bases and at J to 4 bases, leaving 14 bases not matched to a gene. CDR3 nucleotide sequence: TGCGCCAGCAGCTTAGGAGCGGCTAGCGGGGGAGCCGGAGAGACCCAGTACTTC. Protein sequence: CASSLGAASGGAGETQYF. The whole variable domain, filled in from reference TRBV5-1 and TRBJ2-5, reads KAGVTQTPRYLIKTRGQQVTLSCSPISGHRSVSWYQQTPGQGLQFLFEYFSETQRNKGNFPGRFSGRQFSNSRSEMNVSTLELGDSALYLCASSLGAASGGAGETQYFGPGTRLLVL.

The gene calls are TRBV7-9 and TRBJ2-3; no firm D call. V dropped 0 bases and J dropped 8 bases, with 9 bases sitting between them. The germline V gene has CDR1 SEHNR and CDR2 FQNEAQ (reference sequence). CDR3 length equals 13 residues. DNA for the CDR3: TGTGCCAGCAGCTTAGCGTTAACGGGTACGCAGTATTTT. This sequence encodes CASSLALTGTQYF.

The V call is TRBV12-5, the J call TRBJ1-1, with 9 nucleotides matching TRBD1. Looked up from germline, CDR1 is LGHNT and CDR2 is FRNRAP. This CDR3 has 16 amino acids. Unmatched junction bases numbered 7, after V lost 0 bases and J lost 5 bases. The CDR3 nucleotides read TGTGCTAGTGGTTTGGTCCTCGGACAGGGGAATACTGAAGCTTTCTTT. Protein product: CASGLVLGQGNTEAFF.

This rearrangement joins TRBV7-9 to TRBJ1-5; weak D call: TRBD1 (5 bases). Per germline, CDR1 SEHNR and CDR2 FQNEAQ (reference sequence). The CDR3 consists of 13 residues. V lost 8 bases and J lost 5, with 13 bases in between. CDR3 bases: TGTGCCAGCTCGTTACAGGCCGATCAGCCCCAGCATTTT. This encodes CASSLQADQPQHF.

The chain has TRBV4-2 and TRBJ2-2, with 8 bases lining up with TRBD2. Trimming removed 0 bases from V and 4 bases from J; junction bases left unmatched: 4. Germline CDR1 is LGHNA and CDR2 is YNFKEQ. CDR3 size: 16 residues. The CDR3 loop is CASSQEGSGATGELFF. In DNA, the CDR3 is TGTGCCAGCAGCCAAGAAGGTAGCGGGGCCACCGGGGAGCTGTTTTTT.

This chain links TRBV11-2 with TRBJ2-3, with TRBD2 identical over 12 bases. The V segment lost 0 bases and the J segment 7 bases; nucleotides outside the gene matches: 8. Germline V gives CDR1 SGHAT, CDR2 FQNNGV. CDR3 length: 17 residues. In DNA, the CDR3 is TGTGCCAGCAGCTTAGACCTCAGACTAGCGGGGGTTTATACGCAGTATTTT. This codes for CASSLDLRLAGVYTQYF.

The chain carries TRBV11-2 and TRBJ2-2; 8 bases agree with TRBD2. CDR3 length: 16 amino acids. With V trimmed by 5 bases and J by 4 bases, 9 bases remained unmatched. From germline, CDR1 is SGHAT and CDR2 FQNNGV. The CDR3 loop is CASSLFSGTLTGELFF. CDR3 nucleotides: TGTGCCAGCAGCCTCTTTAGCGGGACCCTCACCGGGGAGCTGTTTTTT. Together with reference TRBV11-2 and TRBJ2-2, the CDR3 gives the full variable domain: EAGVAQSPRYKIIEKRQSVAFWCNPISGHATLYWYQQILGQGPKLLIQFQNNGVVDDSQLPKDRFSAERLKGVDSTLKIQPAKLEDSAVYLCASSLFSGTLTGELFFGEGSRLTVL.

The chain carries TRBV2 and TRBJ2-7; no reliable D call. Trimming pared 6 bases from V and 0 bases from J, leaving 12 bases between. The CDR3 loop spans 14 amino acids. Germline-derived CDR1 and CDR2 are SNHLY and FYNNEI. This chain's CDR3 is CASRREAPSYEQYF. CDR3 in DNA: TGTGCCAGCAGACGAGAAGCCCCCTCCTACGAGCAGTACTTC.

V is TRBV5-8 and J is TRBJ2-3; 14 bases map to TRBD2. This CDR3 is built from 18 residues. The V segment lost 3 bases and the J segment 0 bases; nucleotides outside the gene matches: 6. Germline V gene lookup returns CDR1 SGHTS and CDR2 YDEGEE. The CDR3 nucleotides are TGTGCCAGCAGCTCGGGGACTAGCGGGGGCCGGAGCACAGATACGCAGTATTTT. Protein sequence: CASSSGTSGGRSTDTQYF.

The chain has TRBV7-8 and TRBJ2-7, with 7 bases fitting TRBD1. Germline CDR1 and CDR2: SGHVS and FQNEAQ. J gave up 2 bases and V 3 bases, and 1 base lay outside the gene matches. This CDR3 has 13 residues. The CDR3 sequence is CASSLGQPYEQYF. CDR3 nucleotides: TGTGCCAGCAGCTTGGGACAGCCCTACGAGCAGTACTTC.

V usage is TRBV11-2 and J usage is TRBJ1-2, with TRBD1 matching over 8 bases. The CDR3 consists of 13 residues. Germline CDR1 reads SGHAT; CDR2 reads FQNNGV. The trim removed 5 bases at V and 8 bases at J, leaving 7 bases unmatched. CDR3 in amino acids: CASSAGQADGYTF. The CDR3 bases are TGTGCCAGCAGCGCGGGACAGGCGGACGGCTACACCTTC.

This chain connects TRBV9 to TRBJ2-3, with TRBD2 identical over 10 bases. The V segment lost 7 bases and the J segment 6 bases; nucleotides outside the gene matches: 14. This CDR3 comprises 16 residues. Germline CDR1 SGDLS, CDR2 YYNGEE. CDR3 in amino acids: CASSQAIAGGGDTQYF. The CDR3 nucleotides read TGTGCCAGCTCTCAAGCGATAGCGGGGGGAGGGGATACGCAGTATTTT.